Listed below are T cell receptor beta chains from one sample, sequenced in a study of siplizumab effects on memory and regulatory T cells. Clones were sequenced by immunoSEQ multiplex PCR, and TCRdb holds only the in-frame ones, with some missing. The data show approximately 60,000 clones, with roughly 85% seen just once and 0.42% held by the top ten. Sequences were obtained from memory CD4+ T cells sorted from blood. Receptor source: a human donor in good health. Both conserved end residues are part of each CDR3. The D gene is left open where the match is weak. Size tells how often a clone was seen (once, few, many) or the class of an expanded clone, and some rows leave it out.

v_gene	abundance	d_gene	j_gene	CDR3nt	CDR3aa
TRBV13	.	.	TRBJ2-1	TGTGCCAGCAGCTCACGGGGGACAGTGGAGACCTACAATGAGCAGTTCTTC	CASSSRGTVETYNEQFF
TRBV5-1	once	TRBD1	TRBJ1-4	TGCGCCAGCAGCTTGGACGGGACAGGGTCGGAAAAACTGTTTTTT	CASSLDGTGSEKLFF
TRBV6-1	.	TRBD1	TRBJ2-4	TGTGCCAGCAGTTTGCAGGGGGCCGCAAACATTCAGTACTTC	CASSLQGAANIQYF
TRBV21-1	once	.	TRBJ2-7	TGTGCCAGCTCGGAGACAAGTTACTACGAGCAGTACTTC	CASSETSYYEQYF
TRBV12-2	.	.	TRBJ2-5	TGTGCAAGCCGATCCACGGGGCCCGGGGAGACCCAGTACTTC	CASRSTGPGETQYF
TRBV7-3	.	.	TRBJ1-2	TGTGCCAGCAGCTTACTTGGTTATGGCTACACCTTC	CASSLLGYGYTF
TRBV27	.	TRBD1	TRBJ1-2	TGTGCCAGCAGTTTATCAACCGGGACAGGGAATGGCTACACCTTC	CASSLSTGTGNGYTF
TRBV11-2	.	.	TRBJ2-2	TGTGCCAGCTCCCCCTACGCGAACACCGGGGAGCTGTTTTTT	CASSPYANTGELFF
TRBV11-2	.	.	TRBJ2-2	TGTGCCAGCAGCTTGAAAGCCCTAACCAGTGGCGGGGAGCTGTTTTTT	CASSLKALTSGGELFF
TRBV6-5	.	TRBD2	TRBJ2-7	TGTGCCAGCAGTTACTCGATAGCGGGGGGCCTCTACGAGCAGTACTTC	CASSYSIAGGLYEQYF
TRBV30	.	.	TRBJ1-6	TGTGCCTGGAGGAGCAATAATTCACCCCTCCACTTT	CAWRSNNSPLHF
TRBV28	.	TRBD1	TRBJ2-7	TGTGCCAGCAGCCAAGGGACAGGGACGATCTACGAGCAGTACTTC	CASSQGTGTIYEQYF
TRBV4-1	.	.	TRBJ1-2	TGCGCCAGCAGCCAAGATCGTCAGGCTCGAACGAATGGCTACACCTTC	CASSQDRQARTNGYTF
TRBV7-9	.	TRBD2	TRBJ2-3	TGTGCCAGCAGCTTAGGAAGGGGCGGGAGGAATAAGGATACGCAGTATTTT	CASSLGRGGRNKDTQYF
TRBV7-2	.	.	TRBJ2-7	TGTGCCAGCAGCTTAGGGGGCAAGCAGTACTTC	CASSLGGKQYF
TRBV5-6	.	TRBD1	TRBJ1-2	TGTGCCAGCAGCTTGGGACAGGGGGATGCTAACTATGGCTACACCTTC	CASSLGQGDANYGYTF
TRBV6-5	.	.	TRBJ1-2	TGTGCCAGCAGTTTCGAAGGCATGCGAAAGACCTATGGCTACACCTTC	CASSFEGMRKTYGYTF